Listed here are 2 T cell receptor beta chains from one sample, sequenced in a study of a mutant IDH1 vaccine in newly diagnosed glioma. The table came from immunoSEQ multiplex PCR; TCRdb's copy has only in-frame clones and leaves some out. The table records tens of thousands of clones, about 80% of them present only once. The time point is: week 5, during vaccination. Every vaccine dose comprised 300 ug of mutant IDH1 20-mer peptide plus topical imiquimod. These receptors lack a known antigen. The sample here was PBMCs, taken from a glioma patient whose treatment included an IDH1 peptide vaccine. These receptors originate from a woman aged 18-29 years with glioma. Some clones in this sample may be carry-over from other donors' samples.

Only one count was recorded for this clone. The rearrangement links TRBV10-3 to TRBJ1-6; 7 bases are shared with TRBD1. The germline V gene encodes CDR1 ENHRY and CDR2 SYGVKD. The CDR3 sequence is 12 residues long. The junction had 2 bases not matched to a gene; V was cut back by 9 bases and J by 6 bases. CDR3 residues: CAIRQGNSPLHF. CDR3 in DNA: TGTGCCATTAGACAGGGTAATTCACCCCTCCACTTT.

The CDR3 DNA sequence: TGTGCCAGCAGGACTTCAGGGGGTCCTTTTGATACGCAGTATTTT. Amino acid sequence: CASRTSGGPFDTQYF. The gene calls are TRBV5-4 and TRBJ2-3; 7 bases line up with TRBD1. The CDR3 runs to 15 residues. The V gene's germline CDR1 is SGHNT and CDR2 YYREEE (reference sequence). The ends lost 5 bases at V and 6 bases at J; junction bases unmatched: 12.